This T cell receptor beta chain originates from a study of tumor-infiltrating lymphocytes in primary liver carcinoma. Study background: Tumors, staged T1-T3 N0M0, spanned about 4.2 to 11 cm. Productive TCRbeta read yields ran from roughly 3.5 to 7 million per sample and were similar between tissues.

This CDR3 region has 15 residues. Trimming shortened V by 0 bases and J by 3 bases, and 11 bases separated the two germline ends. CDR1 and CDR2 from the germline V gene are SGHRS and YFSETQ. A primer in the constant region served to generate TCR beta cDNA from roughly 450 ng of total RNA. Sequencing libraries for TCR beta derived from three nested multiplex PCR rounds that used slightly modified ARM-PCR. With TRBV1-TRBV30 forward primers and a C-beta reverse primer, the first two PCR rounds were run for 10 to 11 cycles each. TCRdb used MiXCR to reprocess the multiplex PCR reads, holding one entry per CDR3 protein. The profile shows 330,000 or so distinct CDR3 sequences, around three fifths of them singletons. Extraction also yielded germline DNA, while blood RNA was obtained from unsorted whole blood. At sampling, these chronic HBV carriers had received no treatment. A sample of four milliliters of peripheral blood was taken before surgery.

This clonotype was sampled from a man aged 40-55 years with primary liver carcinoma and hepatitis B virus infection. The sequencing sample was made of peripheral blood. V is TRBV5-1 and J is TRBJ2-3; D perhaps matches TRBD2 (6 bases). The CDR3 coding sequence is TGCGCCAGCAGCTTGGCCGTGGGGACTACAGATACGCAGTATTTT. As protein: CASSLAVGTTDTQYF. The variable domain in full, with the rest retrieved from reference TRBV5-1 and TRBJ2-3, is KAGVTQTPRYLIKTRGQQVTLSCSPISGHRSVSWYQQTPGQGLQFLFEYFSETQRNKGNFPGRFSGRQFSNSRSEMNVSTLELGDSALYLCASSLAVGTTDTQYFGPGTRLTVL.